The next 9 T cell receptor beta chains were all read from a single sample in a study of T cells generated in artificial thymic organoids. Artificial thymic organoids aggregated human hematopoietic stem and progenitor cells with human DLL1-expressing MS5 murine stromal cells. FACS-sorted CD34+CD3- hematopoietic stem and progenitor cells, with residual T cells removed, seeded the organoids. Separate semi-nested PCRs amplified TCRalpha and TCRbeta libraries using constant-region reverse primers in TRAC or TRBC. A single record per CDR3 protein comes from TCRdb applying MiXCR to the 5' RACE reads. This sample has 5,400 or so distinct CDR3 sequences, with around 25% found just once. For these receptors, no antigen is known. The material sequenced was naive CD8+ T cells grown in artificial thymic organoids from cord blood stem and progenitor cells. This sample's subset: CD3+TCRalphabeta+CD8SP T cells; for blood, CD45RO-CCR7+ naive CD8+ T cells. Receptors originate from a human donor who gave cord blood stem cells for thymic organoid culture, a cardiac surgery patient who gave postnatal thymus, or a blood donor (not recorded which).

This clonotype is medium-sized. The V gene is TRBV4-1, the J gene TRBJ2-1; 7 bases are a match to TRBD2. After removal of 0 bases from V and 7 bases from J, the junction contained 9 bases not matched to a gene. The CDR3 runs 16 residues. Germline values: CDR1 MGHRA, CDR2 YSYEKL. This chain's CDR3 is CASSQEKRGSRNEQFF. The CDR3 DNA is TGCGCCAGCAGCCAAGAAAAGCGCGGGAGCCGGAATGAGCAGTTCTTC.

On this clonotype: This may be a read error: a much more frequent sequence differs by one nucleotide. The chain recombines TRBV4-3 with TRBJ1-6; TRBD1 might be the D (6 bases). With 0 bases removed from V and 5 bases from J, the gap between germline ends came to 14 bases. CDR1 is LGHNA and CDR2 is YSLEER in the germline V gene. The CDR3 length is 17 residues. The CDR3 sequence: CASSQDLTGSNNSPLHF. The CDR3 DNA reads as TGCGCCAGCAGCCAAGATCTGACAGGTTCCAATAATTCACCCCTCCACTTT.

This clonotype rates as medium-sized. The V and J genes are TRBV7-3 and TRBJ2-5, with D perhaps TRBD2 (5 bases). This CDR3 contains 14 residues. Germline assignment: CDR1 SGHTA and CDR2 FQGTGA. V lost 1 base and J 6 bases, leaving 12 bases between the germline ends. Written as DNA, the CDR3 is TGTGCCAGCAGCTTAAATCCCAGAGGGAAGACCCAGTACTTC. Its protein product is CASSLNPRGKTQYF.

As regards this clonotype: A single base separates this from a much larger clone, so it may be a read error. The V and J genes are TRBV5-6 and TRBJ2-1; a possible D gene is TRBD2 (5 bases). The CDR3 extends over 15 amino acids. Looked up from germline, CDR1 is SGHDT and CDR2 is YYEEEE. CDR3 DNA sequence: TGTACCAGCAGCTTGGAGGCTAGCTCCTACAATGAGCAGTTCTTC. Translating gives CTSSLEASSYNEQFF.

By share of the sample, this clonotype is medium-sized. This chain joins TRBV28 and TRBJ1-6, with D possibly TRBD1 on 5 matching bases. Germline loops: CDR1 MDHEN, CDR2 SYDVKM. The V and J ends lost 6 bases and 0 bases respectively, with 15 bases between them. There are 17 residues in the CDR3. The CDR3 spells CASSYPPDSSYNSPLHF. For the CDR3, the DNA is TGTGCCAGCAGCTATCCCCCAGACAGCTCCTATAATTCACCCCTCCACTTT.

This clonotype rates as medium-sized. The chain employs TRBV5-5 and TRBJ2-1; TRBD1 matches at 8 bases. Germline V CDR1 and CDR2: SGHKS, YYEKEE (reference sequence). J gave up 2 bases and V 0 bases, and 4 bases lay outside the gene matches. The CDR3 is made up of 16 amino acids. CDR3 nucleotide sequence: TGTGCCAGCAGCTTGGGGGGACAGGCAGCCTACAATGAGCAGTTCTTC. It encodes CASSLGGQAAYNEQFF.

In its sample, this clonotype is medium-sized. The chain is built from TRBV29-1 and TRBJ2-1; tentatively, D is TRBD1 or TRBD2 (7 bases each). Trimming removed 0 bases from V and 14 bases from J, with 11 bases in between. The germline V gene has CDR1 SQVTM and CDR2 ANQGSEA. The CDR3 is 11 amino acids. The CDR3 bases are TGCAGCGTTGAAGATCAGGGGGGGGAGTTCTTC. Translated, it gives CSVEDQGGEFF.

DNA for the CDR3: TGCAGTGCTAGGAAGGTAAACAGGGAGAACACTGAAGCTTTCTTT. Its protein is CSARKVNRENTEAFF. The gene calls are TRBV20-1 and TRBJ1-1; possibly TRBD1 for D (6 bases). Trimming cost V 3 bases and J 1 base, with 15 bases left between them. CDR3 length equals 15 residues. CDR1 is DFQATT, CDR2 SNEGSKA, per germline (reference sequence).

For the CDR3, the DNA is TGTGCCAGCAGTTACTCGACTGAAGCTTTCTTT. It translates to CASSYSTEAFF. The chain is built from TRBV6-2 or TRBV6-3 and TRBJ1-1; unclear D gene. CDR1 and CDR2 (germline): MNHEY, SVGEGT. Trimming shortened V by 0 bases and J by 5 bases, and 1 base separated the two germline ends. This CDR3 is 11 amino acids long.